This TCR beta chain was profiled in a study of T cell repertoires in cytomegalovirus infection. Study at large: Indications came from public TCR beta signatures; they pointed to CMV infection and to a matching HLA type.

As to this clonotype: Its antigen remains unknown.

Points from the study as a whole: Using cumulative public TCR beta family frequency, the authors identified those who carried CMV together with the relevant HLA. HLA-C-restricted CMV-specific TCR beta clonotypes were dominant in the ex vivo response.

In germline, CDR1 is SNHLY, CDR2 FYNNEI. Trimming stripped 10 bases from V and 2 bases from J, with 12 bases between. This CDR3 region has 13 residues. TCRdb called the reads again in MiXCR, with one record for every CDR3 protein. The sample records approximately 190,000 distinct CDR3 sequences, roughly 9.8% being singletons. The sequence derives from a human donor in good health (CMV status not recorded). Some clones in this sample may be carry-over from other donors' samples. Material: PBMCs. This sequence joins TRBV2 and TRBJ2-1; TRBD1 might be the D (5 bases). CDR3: CANRQLTYNEQFF. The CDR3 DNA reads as TGTGCCAACCGACAGCTAACCTACAATGAGCAGTTCTTC.